The clone carrying this T cell receptor beta chain was picked up a small number of times. No antigen is known for it. TCRdb re-analysed the 5' RACE reads in MiXCR, keeping a single row per CDR3 protein. The sample includes 300,000 to 400,000 distinct CDR3 sequences, approximately 8% of them seen just once. The data derive from a study of T cells after yellow fever vaccination. Germline trimming cut 5 bases from V and 8 bases from J; bases unmatched to any gene: 4. The CDR3 is made up of 13 amino acids. Germline CDR1 reads DFQATT; CDR2 reads SNEGSKA (reference sequence). Whole-study findings and limits: The secondary response was weaker, and its peak arrived faster, on day 5 versus 15. Reappearance after the booster was observed for most primary-vaccination clones (around 96% CD4, roughly 88% CD8).

The sequence came from a man aged 18 to 30 who received the YFV17D yellow fever vaccine. Sequenced material: PBMCs, taken around 45 days after the first yellow fever vaccination. This chain connects TRBV20-1 to TRBJ2-1; 12 positions match TRBD2. The CDR3 coding sequence is TGCAGTGCTCCACTAGCGGGGGGCGATGAGCAGTTCTTC. This translates into CSAPLAGGDEQFF.